This note documents a single T cell receptor (beta chain) sequence. No antigen is known for it. The source of the sample is a study of cytomegalovirus exposure and HLA in healthy donors. Germline V gene sequence: CDR1 SGHRS, CDR2 YFSETQ. The CDR3 length is 14 residues. Trimming cost V 0 bases and J 3 bases; bases outside gene matches: 1. TCRdb keeps only in-frame clones here, not all; method: immunoSEQ multiplex PCR. The sample yields 80,000 to 100,000 clones, around nine tenths seen once. The donors were part of the validation cohort of 120 or so subjects. That cohort was separate from the first cohort, which comprised fewer than 800 subjects. Whole-study results and caveats: The study designated around 150 TCR beta chains cytomegalovirus-associated.

The sequence was collected from a woman aged 25-40 years in good health and CMV-seronegative. The chain links TRBV5-1 to TRBJ2-7, with 9 bases that match TRBD2. Input material: PBMCs. The CDR3, as DNA: TGCGCCAGCAGCTTGGGTAGCGGGGGCTACGAGCAGTACTTC. Translated, it gives CASSLGSGGYEQYF.